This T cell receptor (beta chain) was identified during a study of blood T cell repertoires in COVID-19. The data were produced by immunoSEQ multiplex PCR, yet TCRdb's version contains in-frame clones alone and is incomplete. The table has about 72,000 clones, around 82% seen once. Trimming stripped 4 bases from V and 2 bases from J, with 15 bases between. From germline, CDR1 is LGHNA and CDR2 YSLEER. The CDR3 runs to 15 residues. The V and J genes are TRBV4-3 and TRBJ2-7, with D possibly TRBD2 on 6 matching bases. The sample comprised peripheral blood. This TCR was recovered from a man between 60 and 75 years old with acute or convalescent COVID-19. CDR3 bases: TGCGCCAGCAGCCCGGAGGGTCCGGGAGCCTACGAGCAGTACTTC. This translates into CASSPEGPGAYEQYF.